A single sample gave rise to the 24 T cell receptor beta chains below, sequenced in a study of Graves' ophthalmopathy and Graves' hyperthyroidism. From RNA, the CDR3 regions of TCR beta chains were amplified and sequenced. An initial RT-PCR round employing HTBI primers preceded a second-round multiplex PCR. Via MiXCR, TCRdb re-called the multiplex PCR reads, giving one row per CDR3 protein. The profile shows about 1.1 million distinct CDR3 sequences, roughly 35% of them singletons. Sample: peripheral blood or thyroid tissue (not recorded which). These receptors were obtained from an adult man with Graves' hyperthyroidism.

This clonotype was found many times. One end of the junction does not line up with germline, which may come from a read error. This sequence joins TRBV5-1 and TRBJ1-5; D may be TRBD1 (5 bases). The CDR3 runs 15 residues. Looked up from germline, CDR1 is SGHRS and CDR2 is YFSETQ. The CDR3 is CASSLEGTSNQPQHF. CDR3 bases: TGTGCCAGCAGCTTAGAAGGGACGAGCAATCAGCCCCAGCATTTT. The full variable domain, with the rest looked up from reference TRBV5-1 and TRBJ1-5, is KAGVTQTPRYLIKTRGQQVTLSCSPISGHRSVSWYQQTPGQGLQFLFEYFSETQRNKGNFPGRFSGRQFSNSRSEMNVSTLELGDSALYLCASSLEGTSNQPQHFGDGTRLSIL.

This clonotype was observed many times. The chain carries TRBV20-1 and TRBJ1-1, with D possibly being TRBD1 (5 bases). CDR1 is DFQATT, CDR2 SNEGSKA, per germline (reference sequence). The V end lost 5 bases, the J end lost 5 bases, and 6 bases lay between the germline ends. CDR3 length equals 10 residues. This CDR3 reads CSAWGTEAFF. The CDR3, as DNA: TGCAGTGCTTGGGGGACTGAAGCTTTCTTT.

Regarding this clonotype: The junction departs from the called germline gene at one end, perhaps through a read error. V usage is TRBV12-3 or TRBV12-4 and J usage is TRBJ1-4; TRBD1 aligns across 8 bases. The CDR3 length is 16 residues. CDR3 DNA: TGTGCCAGCAATCACAGGACAGGGACTCTGCGTAGCAGGTTTGGGTTT. Translated: CASNHRTGTLRSRFGF.

Remarks on this clonotype: A much larger clone differs by one base, so this may be a read error. The chain uses TRBV7-3 and TRBJ1-5; D remains unclear. V was clipped by 2 bases and J by 3 bases, with 20 bases between them. Germline V lookup: CDR1 SGHTA, CDR2 FQGTGA. The CDR3 is 18 amino acids. CDR3 in DNA: TGTGCCAGCAGCTTAGCTCCCCGGTCGGGATCGATCAATCAGCCCCAGCATTTT. Protein product: CASSLAPRSGSINQPQHF.

This clonotype was recorded a few times. The chain combines TRBV5-1 with TRBJ1-1; 9 bases match TRBD1. The CDR3 totals 15 residues. Germline-derived CDR1 and CDR2 are SGHRS and YFSETQ. Trimming took 4 bases from V and 3 from J; bases not matched to a gene: 7. The CDR3: CASSETGTGYTEAFF. The CDR3 nucleotides are TGCGCCAGCAGCGAAACCGGGACAGGGTACACTGAAGCTTTCTTT.

This clonotype has just a few counts. The rearrangement joins TRBV5-1 to TRBJ2-7; D is uncertain. V was trimmed by 1 base and J by 4 bases, leaving 9 bases between them. The CDR3 extends over 13 amino acids. CDR1 is SGHRS, CDR2 YFSETQ, per germline. In DNA form, the CDR3 reads TGCGCCAGCAGCTTGTCGGCAATTTACGAGCAGTACTTC. Its protein is CASSLSAIYEQYF.

This clonotype was counted many times. The rearrangement links TRBV25-1 to TRBJ1-3, with 7 bases fitting TRBD1. Germline-derived CDR1 and CDR2 are MGHDK and SYGVNS. V was pared by 1 base and J by 3 bases, with 6 bases of the junction left unmatched. The CDR3 has 16 amino acids. CDR3 DNA: TGTGCCAGCAGTGAATGGAGAGGGGGCATTGGAAACACCATATATTTT. Translating it yields CASSEWRGGIGNTIYF.

The chain has TRBV7-2 and TRBJ2-7; 10 nucleotides align to TRBD1. Trimming took 5 bases from V and 7 from J; bases not matched to a gene: 8. CDR3 size: 14 residues. Germline CDR1 is SGHTA and CDR2 is FQGNSA. The CDR3 DNA is TGTGCCAGCAGCCTACGCGGGACAGGGGAAGAGCAGTACTTC. It codes for CASSLRGTGEEQYF.

This clonotype was seen ten or more times. The chain recombines TRBV6-5 with TRBJ2-5; TRBD2 might be the D (6 bases). The CDR3 has 13 residues. CDR1 MNHEY and CDR2 SVGAGI come from the germline V gene. Trimming left V 8 bases short and J 9 bases short, with 19 bases between. CDR3 coding DNA: TGTGCCAGCCAAACCGGGACTGAGGTTTCCCAGTACTTC. Translated, it gives CASQTGTEVSQYF.

V gene TRBV5-4 combines with J gene TRBJ1-1, with 12 bases identical to TRBD1. Germline values: CDR1 SGHNT, CDR2 YYREEE (reference sequence). The CDR3 runs 16 residues. V was clipped by 0 bases and J by 5 bases; unmatched bases: 5. In DNA form, the CDR3 reads TGTGCCAGCAGCTTGGGGGGACAGGGGGCGTATACTGAAGCTTTCTTT. This codes for CASSLGGQGAYTEAFF.

J is TRBJ2-7 and V is TRBV12-3 or TRBV12-4; D is unresolved. V lost 1 base and J 3 bases, leaving 13 bases between the germline ends. The CDR3 totals 15 residues. The CDR3 here is CASSLGLWMNYEQYF. Written as DNA, the CDR3 is TGTGCCAGCAGTTTAGGGTTGTGGATGAACTACGAGCAGTACTTC.

This clonotype appeared many times. This rearrangement joins TRBV5-1 to TRBJ2-7, with D hard to call. Germline V gene lookup returns CDR1 SGHRS and CDR2 YFSETQ. The CDR3 loop spans 15 amino acids. The ends were cut back, 3 bases at V and 0 bases at J, with 13 bases in the middle. CDR3 sequence reads: CASSSHWTPSYEQYF. CDR3 nucleotide sequence: TGCGCCAGCAGCTCCCACTGGACCCCCTCCTACGAGCAGTACTTC.

This sequence joins TRBV18 and TRBJ1-2; D is unresolved. The CDR3 sequence is 14 residues long. Germline V lookup: CDR1 KGHSH, CDR2 LQKENI. V shed 3 bases and J shed 2 bases, with 10 bases lying between them. The CDR3 DNA follows: TGTGCCAGCTCACCGAGGACGCCGAACTATGGCTACACCTTC. Translation: CASSPRTPNYGYTF.

This clonotype was seen many times. CDR3 coding DNA: TGCAGCGTTGTCCTCGACAGGGAGTCGTATGGCTACACCTTC. The encoded protein is CSVVLDRESYGYTF. The chain has TRBV29-1 and TRBJ1-2; 7 nucleotides match TRBD1. The CDR3 has 14 residues. V was pared by 4 bases and J by 5 bases, with 10 bases of the junction left unmatched. CDR1 is SQVTM and CDR2 is ANQGSEA in the germline V gene.

There are many counts of this clonotype. CDR3 bases: TGTGCCACCAGCAGCCGCCGAGGGGCCTACGAGCAGTACTTC. It specifies CATSSRRGAYEQYF. The chain recombines TRBV15 with TRBJ2-7; either TRBD1 or TRBD2 may supply D (5 bases each). The V gene's germline CDR1 is LNHNV and CDR2 YYDKDF (reference sequence). V gave up 3 bases and J gave up 2 bases, with 11 bases separating them. There are 14 residues in the CDR3.

The genes are TRBV30 and TRBJ2-7, with TRBD1 identical over 7 bases. CDR1 and CDR2 from the germline V gene are GTSNPN and SVGIG (reference sequence). CDR3 length: 12 amino acids. With V trimmed by 4 bases and J by 6 bases, 6 bases remained unmatched. The CDR3: CAWMTGLREQYF. In DNA, the CDR3 is TGTGCCTGGATGACAGGGTTACGCGAGCAGTACTTC.

Written as DNA, the CDR3 is TGTGCCAGTAGTATTCATCGTCGACAGGGAAACACCGGGGAGCTGTTTTTT. It is translated as CASSIHRRQGNTGELFF. This sequence joins TRBV19 and TRBJ2-2; 7 bases agree with TRBD1. The CDR3 is made up of 17 amino acids. Trimming removed 3 bases from V and 2 bases from J; junction bases left unmatched: 9. Per the germline V gene, CDR1 is LNHDA and CDR2 is SQIVND (reference sequence).

This clonotype was detected many times. CDR3 protein: CSARDGPEAFF. As DNA, the CDR3 is TGCAGTGCAAGGGACGGCCCTGAAGCTTTCTTT. V usage is TRBV20-1 and J usage is TRBJ1-1; tentative D call: TRBD1 (5 bases). V was trimmed by 6 bases and J by 6 bases, leaving 11 bases between them. Germline V gene sequence: CDR1 DFQATT, CDR2 SNEGSKA (reference sequence). This CDR3 region has 11 residues.

This clonotype was detected ten times or more. V and J are TRBV29-1 and TRBJ1-1; a possible D gene is TRBD1 (5 bases). The length of the CDR3 is 13 residues. The germline gives CDR1 SQVTM, CDR2 ANQGSEA. The V end was cut by 2 bases, the J end by 3 bases, with 10 bases between. The CDR3 DNA follows: TGCAGCGTTGAACCGGGGACGTACACTGAAGCTTTCTTT. This sequence encodes CSVEPGTYTEAFF.

There are many counts of this clonotype. The CDR3 loop reads CAISGMTGGMDGYTF. The CDR3 coding sequence is TGTGCCATCAGTGGGATGACGGGAGGTATGGATGGCTACACCTTC. The chain combines TRBV10-3 with TRBJ1-2; no clear D gene. Trimming took 4 bases from V and 6 from J, leaving 18 bases between them. Germline CDR1 and CDR2: ENHRY and SYGVKD. The CDR3 is 15 residues long.

This clonotype has just a few counts. CDR3 nucleotides: TGCGCCAGCAAGCCGCTGAATCCGGGACTTACCTCGGAGGAGCAGTACTTC. Translating gives CASKPLNPGLTSEEQYF. The chain employs TRBV5-1 and TRBJ2-7; D might be TRBD2 (6 bases). This CDR3 has 17 residues. Germline CDR1 SGHRS, CDR2 YFSETQ. The V gene lost 6 bases and the J gene lost 7 bases, with 29 bases spanning the gap.

The chain combines TRBV6-5 with TRBJ1-4; D is possibly TRBD1 (5 bases). The CDR3 has 13 residues. Germline lookup yields CDR1 MNHEY and CDR2 SVGAGI. Between the trimmed V and J ends, which lost 10 bases and 5 bases, there was a span of 14 bases. The CDR3, as DNA: TGTGCCACTACACAGGCCGGGAATGAAAAACTGTTTTTT. As protein: CATTQAGNEKLFF.

Many counts were recorded for this clonotype. The rearrangement uses TRBV20-1 and TRBJ2-5; the match to TRBD2 covers 7 bases. V gave up 3 bases and J gave up 5 bases; unmatched junction bases: 6. The CDR3 is made up of 13 amino acids. Germline values: CDR1 DFQATT, CDR2 SNEGSKA (reference sequence). CDR3 in amino acids: CSASGGLPETQYF. The CDR3 coding sequence is TGCAGTGCTAGCGGGGGGTTACCGGAGACCCAGTACTTC.

This clonotype was seen ten or more times. The chain has TRBV29-1 and TRBJ1-1, with a weak D call TRBD1 (5 bases). The V end lost 3 bases, the J end lost 3 bases, and 17 bases lay between the germline ends. This CDR3 has 15 amino acids. Germline V gene lookup returns CDR1 SQVTM and CDR2 ANQGSEA. This CDR3 reads CSVDPHQVGDTEAFF. The CDR3 nucleotides are TGCAGCGTTGACCCTCACCAAGTGGGGGACACTGAAGCTTTCTTT.